This TCR beta chain came from a study of blood T cell repertoires in COVID-19. Study in general: Samples came from the United States, Italy and Spain, spanning acute and convalescent COVID-19. Sources were T cells, B-cell-depleted T cells, or PBMCs; the material itself was cDNA or gDNA.

There are a few counts of this clone. The germline V and J ends were trimmed by 5 bases and 9 bases, with 8 bases remaining between them. CDR1 is SGHAT, CDR2 FQNNGV, per germline. The CDR3 extends over 12 amino acids. Source study methods: Counts of nucleated cells, estimated from reference gene primer amplification, were obtained. Sequencing used immunoSEQ multiplex PCR; TCRdb keeps in-frame clones, though not all of them. The V and J calls and clone size were taken over from that table, and D and trimming were inferred from the DNA. Among about 130,000 clones listed, 65% to 90% were seen once. This clonotype was obtained from a man older than 75 with active or convalescent COVID-19. The specimen was peripheral blood. J is TRBJ1-6 and V is TRBV11-2; D might be TRBD1 (6 bases). The CDR3 DNA is TGTGCCAGCAGCGCAGGGGTTTCACCCCTCCACTTT. Translated: CASSAGVSPLHF.